One and the same sample provided the 15 T cell receptor beta chains below, sequenced in a study of control samples from healthy donors and cancer patients (dated by TCRdb to between 2020 and 2021). The library was built by means of the immunoSEQ multiplex PCR assay. In TCRdb, the immuneACCESS table is reduced to in-frame sequences with V and J assigned. These tables do not hold every clone; where another copy was compared, an unresolved V gene accounts for under half, and the others remain unexplained. Recorded for this sample are about 82,000 clones; 94% of them occurred a single time. Together, the top ten hold approximately 4.8% of the sample. Sequenced sample: blood. All receptors derive from a young woman in good health.

V usage is TRBV28 and J usage is TRBJ2-1; 9 bases are shared with TRBD2. CDR1 is MDHEN, CDR2 SYDVKM, per germline. Trimming removed 3 bases from V and 4 bases from J; junction bases left unmatched: 13. This CDR3 is 18 amino acids long. CDR3 DNA sequence: TGTGCCAGCAGTTTCCCGCTGGGGGCGGGGGGGGTGTACAATGAGCAGTTCTTC. Its protein product is CASSFPLGAGGVYNEQFF.

This chain uses TRBV7-9 with TRBJ1-3; tentatively, D is TRBD1 (6 bases). The CDR3 is 17 amino acids. CDR1 and CDR2 (germline): SEHNR, FQNEAQ (reference sequence). Trimming pared 1 base from V and 4 bases from J, leaving 17 bases between. CDR3 in DNA: TGTGCCAGCAGCTTAGGCCCCATGACAGGCAGGGGAAACACCATATATTTT. Residues: CASSLGPMTGRGNTIYF.

The chain is built from TRBV19 and TRBJ2-4; D is possibly TRBD1 (6 bases). Trimming left V 3 bases short and J 0 bases short, with 15 bases between. The CDR3 is 17 residues long. Germline V gene sequence: CDR1 LNHDA, CDR2 SQIVND (reference sequence). CDR3 DNA sequence: TGTGCCAGTAGTATCGAGGGGCAGGGGCTAGCCAAAAACATTCAGTACTTC. Its protein is CASSIEGQGLAKNIQYF.

A few counts support this clone. V and J are TRBV2 and TRBJ2-7; D gene uncertain. Germline V gene sequence: CDR1 SNHLY, CDR2 FYNNEI. The CDR3 is 13 residues long. Trimming took 6 bases from V and 3 from J, leaving 12 bases between them. The CDR3 nucleotides read TGTGCCAGCAGGATCGAAAGGAACTACGAGCAGTACTTC. It is translated as CASRIERNYEQYF. Full variable domain (outside the CDR3, taken from reference TRBV2 and TRBJ2-7): EPEVTQTPSHQVTQMGQEVILRCVPISNHLYFYWYRQILGQKVEFLVSFYNNEISEKSEIFDDQFSVERPDGSNFTLKIRSTKLEDSAMYFCASRIERNYEQYFGPGTRLTVT.

This chain uses TRBV12-3 or TRBV12-4 with TRBJ1-1; no definite D call. Between the trimmed V and J ends, which lost 5 bases and 5 bases, there was a span of 6 bases. The CDR3 covers 11 residues. Here the CDR3 DNA reads TGTGCCAGCAGTGCCTTGACTGAAGCTTTCTTT. Amino acid sequence: CASSALTEAFF.

This chain connects TRBV2 to TRBJ1-1; D perhaps matches TRBD1 (5 bases). V was cut by 2 bases and J by 9 bases, with 10 bases left in between. CDR1 and CDR2 from the germline V gene are SNHLY and FYNNEI. CDR3 length: 12 amino acids. Here the CDR3 reads CASSEYRGKAFF. The CDR3 DNA is TGTGCCAGCAGTGAATATCGGGGGAAAGCTTTCTTT.

The rearrangement joins TRBV28 to TRBJ2-1; D possibly matches TRBD1 or TRBD2 (5 bases each). Germline CDR1 is MDHEN and CDR2 is SYDVKM. The CDR3 has 11 residues. V dropped 6 bases and J dropped 15 bases, with 15 bases sitting between them. CDR3 DNA sequence: TGTGCCAGCAGAACCGGGACGTATGGGTTCTTC. This sequence encodes CASRTGTYGFF.

This rearrangement joins TRBV5-4 to TRBJ2-1, with a tentative D call TRBD2 (6 bases). CDR1 is SGHNT, CDR2 YYREEE, per germline (reference sequence). Trimming shortened V by 1 base and J by 3 bases, and 11 bases separated the two germline ends. The CDR3 runs 15 residues. CDR3 in amino acids: CASSLWLAVYNEQFF. The CDR3, as DNA: TGTGCCAGCAGCTTGTGGTTAGCGGTCTACAATGAGCAGTTCTTC.

J is TRBJ1-2 and V is TRBV6-1; perhaps TRBD1 as D (5 bases). Germline CDR1 MNHNS, CDR2 SASEGT. The V end lost 3 bases, the J end lost 3 bases, and 17 bases lay between the germline ends. The CDR3 sequence is 16 residues long. In nucleotides, the CDR3 is TGTGCCAGCAGTGATCTAGTTCCCAGGGACTACTATGGCTACACCTTC. It translates to CASSDLVPRDYYGYTF.

CDR3 nucleotides: TGTGCCAGCAGTGAAGAGGGGGCCCTTACCTACGAGCAGTACTTC. Translated: CASSEEGALTYEQYF. The rearrangement joins TRBV2 to TRBJ2-7, with 7 bases aligning to TRBD1. Germline lookup yields CDR1 SNHLY and CDR2 FYNNEI. The CDR3 runs to 15 residues. The V segment lost 1 base and the J segment 2 bases; nucleotides outside the gene matches: 5.

This chain joins TRBV7-2 and TRBJ1-1; maybe TRBD1 (6 bases). CDR3 size: 15 residues. Trimming removed 5 bases at V and 11 bases at J, with 24 bases between. The germline CDR1 and CDR2 sequences are SGHTA and FQGNSA. For the CDR3, the DNA is TGTGCCAGCAGCCCACGCGGGGGCCGGTTCGAGGGGGCTTTCTTT. Protein sequence: CASSPRGGRFEGAFF.

This rearrangement joins TRBV7-3 to TRBJ2-7; D unresolved. This CDR3 comprises 15 residues. CDR1 is SGHTA, CDR2 FQGTGA, per germline. V was clipped by 0 bases and J by 4 bases, with 13 bases between them. Here the CDR3 DNA reads TGTGCCAGCAGCTTAACAGGGATATCGAATTACGAGCAGTACTTC. Its translation: CASSLTGISNYEQYF.

This clone was seen only once. This chain joins TRBV19 and TRBJ2-1, with a weak D call TRBD1 (7 bases). In germline, CDR1 is LNHDA, CDR2 SQIVND (reference sequence). The CDR3 contains 15 residues. V was clipped by 5 bases and J by 6 bases, with 17 bases between them. The CDR3 sequence is CASSPGAGGFNEQFF. The CDR3 region has the DNA TGTGCCAGTAGTCCTGGGGCAGGGGGGTTCAATGAGCAGTTCTTC.

This clone was seen only once. This chain links TRBV6-6 with TRBJ1-4, with D maybe TRBD1 (6 bases). This CDR3 is 16 amino acids long. Trimming removed 6 bases at V and 7 bases at J, with 21 bases between. Germline V gene lookup returns CDR1 MNHNY and CDR2 SVGAGI (reference sequence). The CDR3 DNA reads TGTGCCAGCAGCCGCTCGAGGACAGAAGGAGTTGAAAAACTGTTTTTT. It translates to CASSRSRTEGVEKLFF.

This chain joins TRBV18 and TRBJ2-3; 14 positions match TRBD2. V lost 3 bases to trimming and J lost 2 bases; unmatched junction nucleotides: 4. The CDR3 is 17 amino acids. CDR1 is KGHSH, CDR2 LQKENI, per germline. CDR3 DNA: TGTGCCAGCTCACCCTGGACTAGCGGGGGGTACACAGATACGCAGTATTTT. Encoded protein: CASSPWTSGGYTDTQYF.